This TCR beta chain was captured by sequencing in a study of cytomegalovirus exposure and HLA in healthy donors. Across the study: From donors who were HLA-typed, an early data release held approximately 80 million unique TCRs. Study outcomes and limitations: In a later analysis, DRB1 alleles had the most associated TCRs; HLA-C alleles the fewest. An observed cluster of highly shared sequence variants was recorded as a likely sequencing artifact.

It was with 60 Vbeta and 13 Jbeta primers that the PCR ran. The repertoire was sequenced with immunoSEQ multiplex PCR; TCRdb's copy has only in-frame clones and lacks some. The table has around 200,000 clones, over 70% seen once. Deletions cut 6 bases from V and 3 bases from J, with 12 bases between. Per the germline V gene, CDR1 is SQVTM and CDR2 is ANQGSEA. This CDR3 is built from 12 residues. On this clone itself: Antigen specificity is unknown.

The source of this sequence is a female donor in good health and CMV-seronegative. The sequenced sample was PBMCs. The chain has TRBV29-1 and TRBJ2-7; a possible D gene is TRBD1 (5 bases). This CDR3 is CSVGLGLYEQYF. The CDR3 DNA sequence: TGCAGCGTGGGGCTCGGGCTCTACGAGCAGTACTTC.